This T cell receptor (beta chain) was identified during a study of CD8 T cells in ankylosing spondylitis. The study's findings and limits: Ankylosing spondylitis blood appeared to be characterized by a TCR beta motif of roughly eight highly homologous variants. Researchers reportedly found disease-linked clones significantly enriched in matched ankylosing spondylitis synovial fluid.

Generation of TCR beta libraries employed quantitative 5'-RACE incorporating molecular barcodes. TCRdb analysed the 5' RACE reads with MiXCR anew, one entry per CDR3 protein. The sample includes 450,000 or so distinct CDR3 sequences, 20% to 30% of them seen just once. The trim removed 5 bases at V and 6 bases at J, leaving 8 bases unmatched. The CDR3 covers 15 residues. The germline V gene encodes CDR1 SGHVS and CDR2 FQNEAQ. This clonotype turned up a few times. As yet, its antigen is unknown. Source material: blood, either unsorted or a sorted T cell fraction (not recorded which). The TCR sequence derives from a male donor with ankylosing spondylitis. J is TRBJ1-4 and V is TRBV7-8; 8 bases are a match to TRBD1. As DNA, the CDR3 is TGTGCCAGCAGCCCATCAGGGGGCGCGGATGAAAAACTGTTTTTT. Translation gives CASSPSGGADEKLFF.